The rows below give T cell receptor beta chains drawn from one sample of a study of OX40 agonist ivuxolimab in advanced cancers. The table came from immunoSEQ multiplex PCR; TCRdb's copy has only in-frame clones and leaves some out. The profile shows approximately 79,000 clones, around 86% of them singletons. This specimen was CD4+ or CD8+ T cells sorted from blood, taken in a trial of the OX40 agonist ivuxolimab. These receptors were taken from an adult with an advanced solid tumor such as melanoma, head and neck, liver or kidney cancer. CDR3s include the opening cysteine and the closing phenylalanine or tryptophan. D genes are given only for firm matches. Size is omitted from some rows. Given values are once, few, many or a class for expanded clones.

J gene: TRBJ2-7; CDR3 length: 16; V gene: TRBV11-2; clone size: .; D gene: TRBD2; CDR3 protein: CASSSLAGVFTYEQYF; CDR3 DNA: TGTGCCAGCAGCTCCTTAGCGGGAGTGTTCACCTACGAGCAGTACTTC
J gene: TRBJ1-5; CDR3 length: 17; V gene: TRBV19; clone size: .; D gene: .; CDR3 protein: CASNPGLPTHSNQPQHF; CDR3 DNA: TGTGCCAGTAACCCGGGACTCCCTACACACAGCAATCAGCCCCAGCATTTT
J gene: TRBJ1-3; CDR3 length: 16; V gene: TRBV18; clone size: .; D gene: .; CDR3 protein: CASSPVKPASGNTIYF; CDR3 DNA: TGTGCCAGCTCACCAGTCAAGCCGGCATCTGGAAACACCATATATTTT
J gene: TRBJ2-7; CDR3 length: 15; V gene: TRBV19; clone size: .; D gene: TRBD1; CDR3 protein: CASSASGTGGYEQYF; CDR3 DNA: TGTGCCAGTAGCGCCTCCGGGACAGGGGGCTACGAGCAGTACTTC
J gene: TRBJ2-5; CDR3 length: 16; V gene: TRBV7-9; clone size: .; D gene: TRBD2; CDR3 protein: CASSLAGAGGIETQYF; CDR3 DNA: TGTGCCAGCAGCTTAGCGGGAGCGGGAGGGATAGAGACCCAGTACTTC
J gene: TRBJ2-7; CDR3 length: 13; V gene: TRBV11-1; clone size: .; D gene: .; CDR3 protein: CASSLNRGYEQYF; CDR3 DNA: TGTGCCAGCAGCTTAAATCGGGGGTACGAGCAGTACTTC
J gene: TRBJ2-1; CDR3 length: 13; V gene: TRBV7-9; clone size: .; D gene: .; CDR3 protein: CASSFWDQGEQFF; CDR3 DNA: TGTGCCAGCAGCTTTTGGGATCAGGGTGAGCAGTTCTTC
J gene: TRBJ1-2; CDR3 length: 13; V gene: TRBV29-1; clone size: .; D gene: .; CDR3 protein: CSVERGKVAGYTF; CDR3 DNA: TGCAGCGTTGAAAGAGGGAAGGTCGCTGGCTACACCTTC
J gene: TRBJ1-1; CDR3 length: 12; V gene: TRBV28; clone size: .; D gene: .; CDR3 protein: CASSSTRAEAFF; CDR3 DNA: TGTGCCAGCAGTTCCACAAGGGCTGAAGCTTTCTTT
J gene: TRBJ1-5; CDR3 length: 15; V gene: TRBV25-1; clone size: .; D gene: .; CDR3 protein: CASSPNPPDGQPQHF; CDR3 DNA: TGTGCCAGCAGTCCAAATCCGCCGGATGGTCAGCCCCAGCATTTT
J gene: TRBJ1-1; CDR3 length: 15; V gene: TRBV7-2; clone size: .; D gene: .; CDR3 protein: CASSLPTTRPSAAFF; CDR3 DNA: TGTGCCAGCAGCTTACCAACGACAAGGCCCTCTGCCGCTTTCTTT
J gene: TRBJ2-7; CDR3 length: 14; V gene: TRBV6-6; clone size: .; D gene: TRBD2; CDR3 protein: CASTKTSGGYEQYF; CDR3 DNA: TGTGCCAGCACCAAAACTAGCGGGGGCTACGAGCAGTACTTC
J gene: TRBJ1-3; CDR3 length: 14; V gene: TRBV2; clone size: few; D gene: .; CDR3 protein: CASSEDSGGNTIYF; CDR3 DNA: TGTGCCAGCAGCGAGGACAGCGGCGGAAACACCATATATTTT
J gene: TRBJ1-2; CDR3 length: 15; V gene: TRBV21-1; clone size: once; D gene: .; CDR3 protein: CASSKARGVDYGYTF; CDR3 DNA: TGTGCCAGCAGCAAAGCGAGAGGGGTCGACTATGGCTACACCTTC
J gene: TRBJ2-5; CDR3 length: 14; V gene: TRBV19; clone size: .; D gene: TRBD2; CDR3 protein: CASRSLAGRETQYF; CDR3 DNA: TGTGCCAGTAGATCTTTAGCGGGGAGGGAGACCCAGTACTTC
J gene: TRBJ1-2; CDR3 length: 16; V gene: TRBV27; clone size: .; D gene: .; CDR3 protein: CASSLRTGREQNGYTF; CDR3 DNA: TGTGCCAGCAGTTTACGTACAGGGCGGGAACAAAATGGCTACACCTTC
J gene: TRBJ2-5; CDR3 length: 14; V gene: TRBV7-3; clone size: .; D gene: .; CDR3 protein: CASSLKGGQETQYF; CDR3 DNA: TGTGCCAGCAGCTTAAAGGGAGGCCAAGAGACCCAGTACTTC
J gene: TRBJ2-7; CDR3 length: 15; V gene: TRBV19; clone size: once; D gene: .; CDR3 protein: CASSSPGATSYEQYF; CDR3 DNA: TGTGCCAGTAGTTCCCCCGGCGCCACCTCCTACGAGCAGTACTTC
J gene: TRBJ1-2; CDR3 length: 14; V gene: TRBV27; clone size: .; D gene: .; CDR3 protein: CASSFLGTNYGYTF; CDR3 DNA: TGTGCCAGCAGTTTTCTTGGCACCAACTACGGCTACACCTTC